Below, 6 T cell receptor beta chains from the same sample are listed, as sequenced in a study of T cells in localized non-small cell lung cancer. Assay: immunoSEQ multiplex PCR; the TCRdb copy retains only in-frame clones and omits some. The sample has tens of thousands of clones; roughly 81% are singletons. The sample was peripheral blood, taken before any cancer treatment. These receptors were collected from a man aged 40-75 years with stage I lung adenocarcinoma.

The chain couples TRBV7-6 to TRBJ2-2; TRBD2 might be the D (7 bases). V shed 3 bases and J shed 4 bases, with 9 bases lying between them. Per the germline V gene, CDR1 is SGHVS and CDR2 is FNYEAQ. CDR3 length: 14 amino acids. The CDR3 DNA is TGTGCCAGCAGCTTGGGGGGGGCCACCGGGGAGCTGTTTTTT. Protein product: CASSLGGATGELFF.

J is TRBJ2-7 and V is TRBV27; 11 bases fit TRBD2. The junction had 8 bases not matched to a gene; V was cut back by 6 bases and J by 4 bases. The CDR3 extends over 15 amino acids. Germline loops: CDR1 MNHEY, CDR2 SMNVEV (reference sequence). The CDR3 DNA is TGTGCCAGCAGCCCCCAACTAGCGGGAGATTACGAGCAGTACTTC. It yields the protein CASSPQLAGDYEQYF.

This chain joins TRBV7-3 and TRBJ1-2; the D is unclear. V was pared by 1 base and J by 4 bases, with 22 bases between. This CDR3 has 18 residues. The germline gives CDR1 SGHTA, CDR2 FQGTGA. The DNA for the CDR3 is TGTGCCAGCAGCTTAAAATTCGTAGGCAGGCCTGTCTTCTATGGCTACACCTTC. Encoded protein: CASSLKFVGRPVFYGYTF. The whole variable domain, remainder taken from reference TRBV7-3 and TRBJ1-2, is GAGVSQTPSNKVTEKGKYVELRCDPISGHTALYWYRQSLGQGPEFLIYFQGTGAADDSGLPNDRFFAVRPEGSVSTLKIQRTERGDSAVYLCASSLKFVGRPVFYGYTFGSGTRLTVV.

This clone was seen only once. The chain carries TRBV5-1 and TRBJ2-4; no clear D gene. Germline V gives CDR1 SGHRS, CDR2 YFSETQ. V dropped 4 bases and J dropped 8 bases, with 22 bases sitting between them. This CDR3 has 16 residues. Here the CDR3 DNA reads TGCGCCAGCAGCCCCCGAGGTACCCCGGGTTCGGACATTCAGTACTTC. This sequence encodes CASSPRGTPGSDIQYF.

CDR3 DNA: TGCGCCAGCAGCTTGGACCGGCCGGGACTAGCGGGAGTACGCGAGACCCAGTACTTC. Its protein product is CASSLDRPGLAGVRETQYF. The chain combines TRBV5-1 with TRBJ2-5; 14 nucleotides align to TRBD2. The CDR3 has 19 residues. Trimming cost V 0 bases and J 5 bases; bases outside gene matches: 12. Germline V gives CDR1 SGHRS, CDR2 YFSETQ.

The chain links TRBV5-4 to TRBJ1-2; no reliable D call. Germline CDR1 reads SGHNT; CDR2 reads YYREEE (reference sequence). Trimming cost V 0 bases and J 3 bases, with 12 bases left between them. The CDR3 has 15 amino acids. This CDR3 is CASSLARAPDYGYTF. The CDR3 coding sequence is TGTGCCAGCAGCTTGGCCAGAGCCCCAGACTATGGCTACACCTTC. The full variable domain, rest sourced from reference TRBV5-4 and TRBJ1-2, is ETGVTQSPTHLIKTRGQQVTLRCSSQSGHNTVSWYQQALGQGPQFIFQYYREEENGRGNFPPRFSGLQFPNYSSELNVNALELDDSALYLCASSLARAPDYGYTFGSGTRLTVV.